This T cell receptor (beta chain) was recorded in a study of T cell responses to AZD1222 COVID-19 vaccine. Looking at the study overall: Pooled samples include second doses given at about 4 or 12 weeks. General observations from the study: The sample set comprised mostly white British donors with more females, and clonal diversity was possibly underestimated. Spike as a whole was targeted by vaccine-associated CD4 TCRs, dominant at 160-218 and 743-854. Baseline seropositivity characterized only six AZD1222 recipients.

The data were produced by immunoSEQ multiplex PCR, yet TCRdb's version contains in-frame clones alone and is incomplete. This sample has about 130,000 clones; around 84% occur once, and the top ten carry around 12%. Note on this clone: Its antigen is undetermined.

The V gene's germline CDR1 is MDHEN and CDR2 SYDVKM. The CDR3 is made up of 14 amino acids. The V gene end was trimmed by 2 bases and the J gene end by 3 bases; junction bases not matched to a gene: 4. The sequence was collected from an adult in good health. The sequenced sample was peripheral blood, obtained on day 0 of AZD1222 vaccination. The V and J genes are TRBV28 and TRBJ2-7; 7 bases map to TRBD2. The chain's CDR3 is CASSLSGASYEQYF. In DNA form, the CDR3 reads TGTGCCAGCAGTTTAAGCGGGGCGAGCTACGAGCAGTACTTC.